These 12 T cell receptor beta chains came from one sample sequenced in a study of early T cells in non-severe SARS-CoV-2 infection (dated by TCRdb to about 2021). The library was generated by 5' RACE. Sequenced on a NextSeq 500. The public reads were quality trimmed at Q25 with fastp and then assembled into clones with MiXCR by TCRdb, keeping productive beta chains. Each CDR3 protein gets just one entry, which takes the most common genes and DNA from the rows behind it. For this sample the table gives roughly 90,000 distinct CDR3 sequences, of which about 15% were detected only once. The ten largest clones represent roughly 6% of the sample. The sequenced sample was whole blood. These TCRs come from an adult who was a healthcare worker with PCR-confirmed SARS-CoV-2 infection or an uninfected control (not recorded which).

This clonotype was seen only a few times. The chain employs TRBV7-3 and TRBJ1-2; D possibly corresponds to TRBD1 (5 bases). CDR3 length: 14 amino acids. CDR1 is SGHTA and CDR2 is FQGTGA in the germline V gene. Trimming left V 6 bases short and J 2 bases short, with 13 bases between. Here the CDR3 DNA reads TGTGCCAGCAGTCGAGGGGATGGCAACTATGGCTACACCTTC. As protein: CASSRGDGNYGYTF.

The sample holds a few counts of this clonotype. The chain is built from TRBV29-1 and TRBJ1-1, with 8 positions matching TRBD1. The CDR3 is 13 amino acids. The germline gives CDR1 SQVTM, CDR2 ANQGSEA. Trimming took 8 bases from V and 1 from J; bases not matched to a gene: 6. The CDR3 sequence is CSSQTGGNTEAFF. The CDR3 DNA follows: TGCAGCTCGCAAACAGGGGGGAACACTGAAGCTTTCTTT.

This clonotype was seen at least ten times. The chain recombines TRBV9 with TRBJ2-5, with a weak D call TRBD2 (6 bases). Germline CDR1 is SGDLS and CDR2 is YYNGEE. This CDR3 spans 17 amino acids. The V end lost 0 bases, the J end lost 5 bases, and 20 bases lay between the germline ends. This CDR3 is CASSVVPRAGGVETQYF. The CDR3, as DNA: TGTGCCAGCAGCGTAGTCCCCAGGGCAGGCGGGGTGGAGACCCAGTACTTC.

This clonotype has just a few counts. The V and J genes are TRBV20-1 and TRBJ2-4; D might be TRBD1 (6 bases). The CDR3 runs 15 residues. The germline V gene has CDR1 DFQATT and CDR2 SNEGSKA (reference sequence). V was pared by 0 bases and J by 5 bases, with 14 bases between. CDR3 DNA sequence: TGCAGTGCTAGAGATCTACAGGGTATGGAAAACATTCAGTACTTC. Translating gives CSARDLQGMENIQYF.

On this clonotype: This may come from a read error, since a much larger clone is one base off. CDR3 region: CTSSYGPGNTEAFF. The CDR3 DNA is TGTACCAGCAGTTATGGCCCCGGGAACACTGAAGCTTTCTTT. The V and J genes are TRBV6-2 or TRBV6-3 and TRBJ1-1, with D unclear. The CDR3 loop spans 14 amino acids. CDR1 and CDR2 from the germline V gene are MNHEY and SVGEGT.

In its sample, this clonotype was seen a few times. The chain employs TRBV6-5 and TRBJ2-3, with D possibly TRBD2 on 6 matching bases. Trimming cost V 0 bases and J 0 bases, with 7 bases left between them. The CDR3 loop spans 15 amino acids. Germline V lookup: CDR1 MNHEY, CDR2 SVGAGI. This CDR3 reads CASSYSTSSTDTQYF. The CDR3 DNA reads TGTGCCAGCAGTTACTCAACTAGCAGCACAGATACGCAGTATTTT.

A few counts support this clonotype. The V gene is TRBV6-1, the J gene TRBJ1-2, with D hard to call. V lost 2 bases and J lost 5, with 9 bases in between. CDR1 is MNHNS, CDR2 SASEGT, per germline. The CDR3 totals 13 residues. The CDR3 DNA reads TGTGCCAGCAGTGAAATGTCACCTTATGGCTACACCTTC. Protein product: CASSEMSPYGYTF.

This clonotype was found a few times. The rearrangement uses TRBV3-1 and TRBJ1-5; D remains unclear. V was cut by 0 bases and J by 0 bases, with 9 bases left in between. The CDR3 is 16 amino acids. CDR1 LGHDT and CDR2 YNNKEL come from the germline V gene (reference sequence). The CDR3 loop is CASSQDTGLSNQPQHF. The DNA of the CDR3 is TGTGCCAGCAGCCAAGATACCGGCCTTAGCAATCAGCCCCAGCATTTT.

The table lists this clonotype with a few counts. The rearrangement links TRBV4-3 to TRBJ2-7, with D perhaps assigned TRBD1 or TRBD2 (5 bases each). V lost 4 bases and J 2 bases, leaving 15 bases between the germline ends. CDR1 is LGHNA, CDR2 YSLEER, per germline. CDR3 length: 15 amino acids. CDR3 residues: CASSRVLVGAYEQYF. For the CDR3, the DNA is TGCGCCAGCAGCCGGGTTCTAGTGGGGGCCTACGAGCAGTACTTC.

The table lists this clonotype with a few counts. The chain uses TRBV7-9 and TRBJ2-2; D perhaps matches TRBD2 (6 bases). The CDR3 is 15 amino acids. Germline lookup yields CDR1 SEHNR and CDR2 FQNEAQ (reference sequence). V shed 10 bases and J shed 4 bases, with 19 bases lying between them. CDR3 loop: CATPARRGGTGELFF. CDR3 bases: TGTGCCACCCCAGCAAGGAGGGGCGGCACCGGGGAGCTGTTTTTT.

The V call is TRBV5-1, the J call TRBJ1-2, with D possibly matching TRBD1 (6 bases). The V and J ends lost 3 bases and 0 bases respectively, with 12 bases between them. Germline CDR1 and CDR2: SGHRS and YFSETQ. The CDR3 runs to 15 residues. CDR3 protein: CASSSGQTPNYGYTF. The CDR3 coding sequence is TGCGCCAGCAGCTCTGGACAGACTCCTAACTATGGCTACACCTTC. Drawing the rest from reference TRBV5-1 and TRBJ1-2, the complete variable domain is KAGVTQTPRYLIKTRGQQVTLSCSPISGHRSVSWYQQTPGQGLQFLFEYFSETQRNKGNFPGRFSGRQFSNSRSEMNVSTLELGDSALYLCASSSGQTPNYGYTFGSGTRLTVV.

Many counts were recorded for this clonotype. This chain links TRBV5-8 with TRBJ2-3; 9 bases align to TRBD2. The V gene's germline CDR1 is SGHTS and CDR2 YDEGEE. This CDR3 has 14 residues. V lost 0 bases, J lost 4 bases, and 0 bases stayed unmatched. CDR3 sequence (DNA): TGTGCCAGCAGCTTGGGGACTAGCGCAGATACGCAGTATTTT. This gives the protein CASSLGTSADTQYF.